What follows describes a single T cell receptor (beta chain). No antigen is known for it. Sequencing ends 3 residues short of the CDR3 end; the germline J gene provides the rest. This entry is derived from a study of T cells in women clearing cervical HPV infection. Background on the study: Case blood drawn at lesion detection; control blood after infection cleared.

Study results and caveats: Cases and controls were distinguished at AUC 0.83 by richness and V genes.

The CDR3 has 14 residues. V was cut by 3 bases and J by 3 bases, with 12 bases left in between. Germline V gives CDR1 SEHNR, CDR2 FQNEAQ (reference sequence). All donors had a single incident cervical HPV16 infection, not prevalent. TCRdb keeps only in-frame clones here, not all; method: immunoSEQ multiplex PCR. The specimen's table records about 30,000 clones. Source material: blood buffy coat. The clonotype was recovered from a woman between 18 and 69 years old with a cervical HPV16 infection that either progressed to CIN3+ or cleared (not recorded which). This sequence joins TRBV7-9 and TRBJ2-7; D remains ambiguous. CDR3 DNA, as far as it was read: TGTGCCAGCAGCTTGGTAGGGCGTCGCTACGAG. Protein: CASSLVGRRYE. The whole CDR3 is CASSLVGRRYEQYF.